A single sample gave rise to the 32 T cell receptor beta chains below, sequenced in a study of shared clonotypes between healthy human individuals. Sequenced by immunoSEQ multiplex PCR; TCRdb stores in-frame clones only, minus some. The sample carries 530,000 or so clones, about 80% recorded once. Sequenced: PBMCs. Every receptor here comes from a woman in her 40s in good health. Some clones in this sample may be carry-over from other donors' samples.

Note on this clone: This specimen includes other DNA sequences encoding the same CDR3. The chain is built from TRBV5-1 and TRBJ1-1; the D is unclear. V gave up 0 bases and J gave up 1 base, with 7 bases separating them. The CDR3 extends over 14 amino acids. CDR1 is SGHRS and CDR2 is YFSETQ in the germline V gene. The CDR3 sequence is CASSLDPQNTEAFF. DNA of the CDR3: TGCGCCAGCAGCTTGGATCCCCAGAACACTGAAGCTTTCTTT.

The rearrangement joins TRBV7-2 to TRBJ2-5, with TRBD2 matching over 10 bases. The CDR3 loop spans 14 amino acids. V dropped 5 bases and J dropped 2; count of bases not matched to a gene: 2. Germline assignment: CDR1 SGHTA and CDR2 FQGNSA. CDR3 region: CASSASGGQETQYF. CDR3 nucleotides: TGTGCCAGCAGCGCTAGCGGGGGACAAGAGACCCAGTACTTC. The whole variable domain, filled in from reference TRBV7-2 and TRBJ2-5, reads GAGVSQSPSNKVTEKGKDVELRCDPISGHTALYWYRQSLGQGLEFLIYFQGNSAPDKSGLPSDRFSAERTGGSVSTLTIQRTQQEDSAVYLCASSASGGQETQYFGPGTRLLVL.

The gene calls are TRBV19 and TRBJ1-1, with D hard to call. This CDR3 comprises 13 residues. Trimming took 1 base from V and 8 from J, leaving 11 bases between them. Germline lookup yields CDR1 LNHDA and CDR2 SQIVND (reference sequence). The CDR3: CASSIAGMTEAFF. In DNA, the CDR3 is TGTGCCAGTAGTATAGCGGGGATGACGGAAGCTTTCTTT.

As to this clone: Compared with germline, one end of the junction differs, possibly owing to a read error. The chain recombines TRBV30 with TRBJ2-7; no definite D call. This CDR3 has 13 residues. CDR1 and CDR2 from the germline V gene are GTSNPN and SVGIG (reference sequence). The CDR3 protein is CDWSAAGYYEQYF. Here the CDR3 DNA reads TGTGACTGGAGTGCTGCCGGATACTACGAGCAGTACTTC.

V is TRBV4-3 and J is TRBJ2-1; TRBD2 matches at 14 bases. The V and J ends lost 0 bases and 16 bases, in that order; junction bases with no gene match: 8. The CDR3 covers 15 residues. Per the germline V gene, CDR1 is LGHNA and CDR2 is YSLEER. This chain's CDR3 is CASSQDLKTSGRAFF. The DNA for the CDR3 is TGCGCCAGCAGCCAAGATCTTAAGACTAGCGGGAGGGCTTTCTTC.

This clone was observed a few times. The chain carries TRBV5-4 and TRBJ2-7; a weak D match, TRBD1 (6 bases). V was cut by 4 bases and J by 3 bases, with 20 bases left in between. In germline, CDR1 is SGHNT, CDR2 YYREEE (reference sequence). CDR3 length: 16 residues. The CDR3 nucleotides are TGTGCCAGCAGCCCTTCCGGGGCTGGACAGAACTACGAGCAGTACTTC. Protein: CASSPSGAGQNYEQYF.

This clone was recorded only once. The chain is built from TRBV2 and TRBJ2-7; D is uncertain. CDR3 size: 12 residues. Trimming left V 7 bases short and J 1 base short, with 8 bases between. Germline lookup yields CDR1 SNHLY and CDR2 FYNNEI. The CDR3, as DNA: TGTGCCAGCACTCGCGAGTCCTACGAGCAGTACTTC. Translated, it gives CASTRESYEQYF.

This clone was recorded only once. The same CDR3 is also encoded by other DNA sequences in this sample. The rearrangement uses TRBV18 and TRBJ1-5; 11 bases are shared with TRBD1. CDR3 size: 16 residues. J lost 2 bases, V lost 2 bases, and 2 bases had no gene match. The germline V gene encodes CDR1 KGHSH and CDR2 LQKENI. The CDR3 DNA sequence: TGTGCCAGCTCACCAGGGACAGGGGGTCGCAATCAGCCCCAGCATTTT. It translates to CASSPGTGGRNQPQHF.

The genes are TRBV7-9 and TRBJ2-1; 13 bases agree with TRBD2. The germline V gene encodes CDR1 SEHNR and CDR2 FQNEAQ (reference sequence). This CDR3 comprises 15 residues. Germline trimming cut 5 bases from V and 9 bases from J; bases unmatched to any gene: 7. The CDR3 bases are TGTGCCAGCAGCGAAGGACTAGCGGGAGTAGGTGAGCAGTTCTTC. It codes for CASSEGLAGVGEQFF.

About this clone: Other DNA sequences of this sample code for an identical CDR3. The chain combines TRBV18 with TRBJ2-7; no firm D call. V lost 3 bases to trimming and J lost 3 bases, with 6 bases between them. The CDR3 consists of 12 residues. From germline, CDR1 is KGHSH and CDR2 LQKENI. DNA of the CDR3: TGTGCCAGCTCACCTACAGACTACGAGCAGTACTTC. Its translation: CASSPTDYEQYF.

J is TRBJ2-7 and V is TRBV18; 7 bases line up with TRBD1. With V trimmed by 1 base and J by 0 bases, 3 bases remained unmatched. This CDR3 spans 15 amino acids. The V gene's germline CDR1 is KGHSH and CDR2 LQKENI. CDR3 sequence reads: CASSPRTGDSYEQYF. In DNA form, the CDR3 reads TGTGCCAGCTCACCACGTACAGGGGACTCCTACGAGCAGTACTTC.

The V gene is TRBV18, the J gene TRBJ1-3, with D perhaps matching TRBD1 (5 bases). The CDR3 has 15 residues. V shed 1 base and J shed 4 bases, with 11 bases lying between them. The germline gives CDR1 KGHSH, CDR2 LQKENI. The chain's CDR3 is CASSPLGTGGNTIYF. The CDR3 DNA is TGTGCCAGCTCACCACTCGGGACGGGAGGAAACACCATATATTTT.

On this clone: Other DNA variants within this sample encode the same CDR3. V gene TRBV18 combines with J gene TRBJ2-3; D not certain. The CDR3 loop spans 13 amino acids. V was shortened by 1 base and J by 3 bases, with 5 bases between the two germline ends. CDR1 is KGHSH, CDR2 LQKENI, per germline. The CDR3 DNA reads as TGTGCCAGCTCACCACTTCGGACAGATACGCAGTATTTT. It specifies CASSPLRTDTQYF. Full variable domain (outside the CDR3, taken from reference TRBV18 and TRBJ2-3): NAGVMQNPRHLVRRRGQEARLRCSPMKGHSHVYWYRQLPEEGLKFMVYLQKENIIDESGMPKERFSAEFPKEGPSILRIQQVVRGDSAAYFCASSPLRTDTQYFGPGTRLTVL.

CDR3 loop: CASSVEGPGRAGGYTF. CDR3 nucleotide sequence: TGTGCCAGCAGCGTGGAGGGACCGGGGCGCGCCGGTGGCTACACCTTC. The chain links TRBV9 to TRBJ1-2; D is perhaps TRBD1 (5 bases). The germline gives CDR1 SGDLS, CDR2 YYNGEE. V was pared by 2 bases and J by 7 bases, with 21 bases between. The CDR3 extends over 16 amino acids.

The genes are TRBV2 and TRBJ1-1; a weak D match, TRBD1 (5 bases). V lost 6 bases and J lost 1, with 9 bases in between. Germline-derived CDR1 and CDR2 are SNHLY and FYNNEI. CDR3 length: 13 residues. CDR3 nucleotides: TGTGCCAGCAGAGCCGACAGGAACACTGAAGCTTTCTTT. Protein: CASRADRNTEAFF.

This clone was detected once. A far larger clone is off by one base, so a read error is likely. This CDR3 fails to terminate in the conserved phenylalanine or tryptophan, so it likely reflects a read error. This rearrangement joins TRBV28 to TRBJ1-2, with 7 bases fitting TRBD1. The CDR3 contains 16 residues. CDR1 and CDR2 (germline): MDHEN, SYDVKM. J was trimmed by 2 bases and V by 2 bases; bases with no gene match: 8. CDR3 sequence (DNA): TGTGCCAGCAGTTTAGAGCCCGGGACAGCGAACTATGGCTACACCCTC. Residues: CASSLEPGTANYGYTL.

The chain employs TRBV28 and TRBJ1-5, with D unclear. Trimming took 2 bases from V and 6 from J, leaving 11 bases between them. The CDR3 covers 14 residues. Germline CDR1 and CDR2: MDHEN and SYDVKM. The CDR3 DNA is TGTGCCAGCAGTTTAGTGGGCGAAGTTCAGCCCCAGCATTTT. Encoded protein: CASSLVGEVQPQHF.

This clone was counted a few times. The chain links TRBV10-3 to TRBJ2-7; 7 nucleotides match TRBD2. J gave up 3 bases and V 4 bases, and 24 bases lay outside the gene matches. Germline V CDR1 and CDR2: ENHRY, SYGVKD. The CDR3 runs to 20 residues. CDR3 sequence reads: CAISASYSGILREGGYEQYF. The CDR3 nucleotides are TGTGCCATCAGTGCCTCCTACAGCGGTATCCTGAGGGAGGGCGGCTACGAGCAGTACTTC.

The chain has TRBV4-1 and TRBJ2-1; 7 bases align to TRBD1. The J segment lost 6 bases and the V segment lost 5 bases, leaving 10 bases of the junction unmatched. Germline assignment: CDR1 MGHRA and CDR2 YSYEKL. This CDR3 is 15 amino acids long. Here the CDR3 DNA reads TGCGCCAGCAGCAATAGACAGGGCCGTACCAATGAGCAGTTCTTC. Translation gives CASSNRQGRTNEQFF.

The chain is built from TRBV18 and TRBJ2-2, with a weak D call TRBD2 (5 bases). From germline, CDR1 is KGHSH and CDR2 LQKENI. The CDR3 is made up of 16 amino acids. V was trimmed by 3 bases and J by 0 bases, leaving 11 bases between them. CDR3 sequence reads: CASSPHPAANTGELFF. The DNA of the CDR3 is TGTGCCAGCTCACCCCACCCAGCGGCGAACACCGGGGAGCTGTTTTTT.

The rearrangement joins TRBV5-1 to TRBJ2-6; TRBD2 agrees at 7 bases. CDR3 size: 17 residues. The germline gives CDR1 SGHRS, CDR2 YFSETQ. V shed 4 bases and J 0 bases; nucleotides not matched to a gene: 7. The DNA for the CDR3 is TGCGCCAGCAGCCCGGCGGGGGTAAGCTCTGGGGCCAACGTCCTGACTTTC. Its protein product is CASSPAGVSSGANVLTF.

The chain recombines TRBV13 with TRBJ2-5; D ambiguous. The V end was cut by 5 bases, the J end by 2 bases, with 12 bases between. CDR3 length equals 14 residues. Germline V gene data show CDR1 as PRHDT and CDR2 as FYEKMQ (reference sequence). CDR3 sequence reads: CASSRVTVQETQYF. DNA of the CDR3: TGTGCCAGCAGCCGCGTTACAGTTCAAGAGACCCAGTACTTC.

This clone was picked up one time. This chain links TRBV28 with TRBJ1-2; maybe TRBD1 (6 bases). Between the trimmed V and J ends, which lost 5 bases and 8 bases, there was a span of 12 bases. Germline V gives CDR1 MDHEN, CDR2 SYDVKM. The CDR3 totals 12 residues. CDR3 bases: TGTGCCAGCAGTAACAGGGCCGTGGGCTACACCTTC. This codes for CASSNRAVGYTF.

The V and J genes are TRBV6-5 and TRBJ1-3, with a weak D call TRBD1 (5 bases). The CDR3 extends over 15 amino acids. From germline, CDR1 is MNHEY and CDR2 SVGAGI. V lost 2 bases and J lost 0, with 8 bases in between. CDR3 coding DNA: TGTGCCAGCAGTTACCAGGGTATCTCTGGAAACACCATATATTTT. It specifies CASSYQGISGNTIYF.

The gene calls are TRBV7-2 and TRBJ2-3, with TRBD1 identical over 8 bases. The germline CDR1 and CDR2 sequences are SGHTA and FQGNSA. Trimming removed 4 bases from V and 2 bases from J; junction bases left unmatched: 5. CDR3 size: 15 residues. CDR3 nucleotides: TGTGCCAGCAGCTACGGACAGGGACCCACAGATACGCAGTATTTT. Translation gives CASSYGQGPTDTQYF.

The chain recombines TRBV19 with TRBJ2-5; the D gene could be TRBD1 or TRBD2 (5 bases each). V was shortened by 4 bases and J by 1 base, with 10 bases between the two germline ends. The CDR3 consists of 14 residues. Per the germline V gene, CDR1 is LNHDA and CDR2 is SQIVND (reference sequence). CDR3 in amino acids: CASSTGTIQETQYF. The CDR3 DNA is TGTGCCAGTAGTACTGGGACCATCCAAGAGACCCAGTACTTC.

The V gene is TRBV12-5, the J gene TRBJ2-2, with 16 nucleotides matching TRBD2. The CDR3 is made up of 21 amino acids. Losses at the gene ends were 0 bases for V and 5 bases for J; bases not matched to a gene: 12. Germline-derived CDR1 and CDR2 are LGHNT and FRNRAP. DNA of the CDR3: TGTGCTAGTGGTTTGGTACTTGGGGGACTAGCGGGAGGGCCCAGAACCGGGGAGCTGTTTTTT. Protein sequence: CASGLVLGGLAGGPRTGELFF.

The chain combines TRBV2 with TRBJ2-1; tentatively, D is TRBD2 (5 bases). In germline, CDR1 is SNHLY, CDR2 FYNNEI. This CDR3 has 15 amino acids. Between the trimmed V and J ends, which lost 8 bases and 3 bases, there was a span of 17 bases. CDR3 residues: CASRYRHRDYNEQFF. The CDR3 bases are TGTGCCAGCCGATACCGGCACCGGGACTACAATGAGCAGTTCTTC.

This clone has a handful of counts. The chain uses TRBV5-1 and TRBJ1-5; D gene unclear. Germline V gene lookup returns CDR1 SGHRS and CDR2 YFSETQ. This CDR3 region has 14 residues. V was clipped by 4 bases and J by 4 bases, with 12 bases between them. In nucleotides, the CDR3 is TGCGCCAGCAGCCCCGGGAGTCAAAATCAGCCCCAGCATTTT. It translates to CASSPGSQNQPQHF.

The rearrangement uses TRBV5-1 and TRBJ1-2; TRBD1 matches 7 bases. CDR1 and CDR2 (germline): SGHRS, YFSETQ. J was trimmed by 4 bases and V by 0 bases; bases with no gene match: 3. The CDR3 covers 14 residues. The CDR3 sequence: CASSLDSGGYGYTF. The CDR3 bases are TGCGCCAGCAGCTTGGATTCAGGGGGCTATGGCTACACCTTC.

This clone has a count of ten or more. The V gene is TRBV30, the J gene TRBJ2-5, with TRBD1 matching 8 bases. Germline V gives CDR1 GTSNPN, CDR2 SVGIG (reference sequence). The CDR3 loop spans 13 amino acids. With V trimmed by 4 bases and J by 3 bases, 4 bases remained unmatched. In DNA form, the CDR3 reads TGTGCCTGGACCCGGACAGGGAAAGAGACCCAGTACTTC. Its protein is CAWTRTGKETQYF.

The chain employs TRBV9 and TRBJ1-5; D unresolved. The V gene lost 0 bases and the J gene lost 8 bases, with 12 bases spanning the gap. This CDR3 contains 14 residues. From germline, CDR1 is SGDLS and CDR2 YYNGEE. In nucleotides, the CDR3 is TGTGCCAGCAGCGTAGGGGCGGGGTTGGAGCCCCAGCATTTT. Encoded protein: CASSVGAGLEPQHF.